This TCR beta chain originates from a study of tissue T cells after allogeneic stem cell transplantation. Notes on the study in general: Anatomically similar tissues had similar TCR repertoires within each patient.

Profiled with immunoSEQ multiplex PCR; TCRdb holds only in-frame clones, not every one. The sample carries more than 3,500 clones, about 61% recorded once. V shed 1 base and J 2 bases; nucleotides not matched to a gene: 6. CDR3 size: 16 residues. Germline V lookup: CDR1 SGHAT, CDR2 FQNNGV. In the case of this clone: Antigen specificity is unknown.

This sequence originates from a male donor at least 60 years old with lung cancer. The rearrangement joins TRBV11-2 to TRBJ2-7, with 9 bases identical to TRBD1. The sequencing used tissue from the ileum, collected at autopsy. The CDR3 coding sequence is TGTGCCAGCAGCTTAGGACAGGGGGGGAGTGCCTACGAGCAGTACTTC. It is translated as CASSLGQGGSAYEQYF.